The 21 T cell receptor beta chains below come from one sample, sequenced in a study of Ad26.COV2.S vaccination and SARS-CoV-2 variants. Clones were read by immunoSEQ multiplex PCR, and TCRdb kept only the in-frame ones, dropping some. This sample has about 350,000 clones; roughly nine tenths occur once, and the top ten carry under 5%. The source was peripheral blood, collected after recovery from COVID-19. Receptor source: a human donor who had recovered from COVID-19.

V usage is TRBV29-1 and J usage is TRBJ2-7, with D unresolved. The CDR3 spans 15 residues. The V gene lost 0 bases and the J gene lost 6 bases, with 18 bases spanning the gap. Looked up from germline, CDR1 is SQVTM and CDR2 is ANQGSEA. The CDR3 region is CSVEDHGAPDGEQYF. In nucleotides, the CDR3 is TGCAGCGTTGAAGATCATGGCGCTCCAGATGGCGAGCAGTACTTC.

The rearrangement links TRBV6-4 to TRBJ2-5, with D perhaps TRBD1 or TRBD2 (6 bases each). Looked up from germline, CDR1 is MRHNA and CDR2 is SNTAGT. V lost 3 bases and J lost 5, with 19 bases in between. The CDR3 has 16 residues. DNA for the CDR3: TGTGCCAGCAGTGAATCGGGGGCTGGATCGCAGGAGACCCAGTACTTC. This encodes CASSESGAGSQETQYF.

This sequence joins TRBV27 and TRBJ2-7; possible D gene TRBD2, 5 bases. The CDR3 contains 11 residues. Trimming shortened V by 7 bases and J by 4 bases, and 8 bases separated the two germline ends. The germline V gene has CDR1 MNHEY and CDR2 SMNVEV (reference sequence). This chain's CDR3 is CASTRGYEQYF. Written as DNA, the CDR3 is TGTGCCAGCACCCGGGGATACGAGCAGTACTTC.

CDR3 amino acids: CASSSGQGREQYF. The CDR3 DNA reads as TGCGCCAGCAGTTCCGGACAGGGCAGGGAGCAGTACTTC. The chain carries TRBV10-1 and TRBJ2-7; 8 nucleotides align to TRBD1. CDR3 length: 13 residues. V lost 5 bases and J lost 7; bases outside the gene matches: 7. Germline V lookup: CDR1 WNHNN, CDR2 SYGVQD (reference sequence).

V and J are TRBV4-3 and TRBJ1-4; no clear D gene. V was clipped by 0 bases and J by 4 bases, with 9 bases between them. Looked up from germline, CDR1 is LGHNA and CDR2 is YSLEER. The CDR3 is 15 amino acids. CDR3: CASSQDLQVNEKLFF. CDR3 nucleotide sequence: TGCGCCAGCAGCCAAGATTTGCAGGTTAATGAAAAACTGTTTTTT.

Worth noting for this clone: Other DNA sequences in the same sample also yield this CDR3. The chain uses TRBV6-1 and TRBJ1-5; 8 bases match TRBD1. V trimming: 3 bases; J trimming: 7 bases; junction bases outside the gene matches: 5. The length of the CDR3 is 14 residues. CDR1 and CDR2 from the germline V gene are MNHNS and SASEGT. The CDR3 spells CASSEWDRNQPQHF. As DNA, the CDR3 is TGTGCCAGCAGTGAGTGGGACAGGAACCAGCCCCAGCATTTT.

This rearrangement joins TRBV6-5 to TRBJ1-6; 8 bases fit TRBD1. Germline V lookup: CDR1 MNHEY, CDR2 SVGAGI. The CDR3 has 15 residues. With V trimmed by 0 bases and J by 8 bases, 3 bases remained unmatched. The CDR3 nucleotides are TGTGCCAGCAGTTACTCGACAGGGGATTATTCACCCCTCCACTTT. Translated: CASSYSTGDYSPLHF.

The chain carries TRBV29-1 and TRBJ2-5, with 7 nucleotides matching TRBD1. Losses at the gene ends were 4 bases for V and 2 bases for J; bases not matched to a gene: 10. CDR1 and CDR2 from the germline V gene are SQVTM and ANQGSEA. The CDR3 covers 15 residues. CDR3 DNA: TGCAGCGTTGGTCTTAGACAGGGCCTACAAGAGACCCAGTACTTC. This gives the protein CSVGLRQGLQETQYF. Using reference TRBV29-1 and TRBJ2-5 for the parts outside the CDR3, the full variable domain is SAVISQKPSRDICQRGTSLTIQCQVDSQVTMMFWYRQQPGQSLTLIATANQGSEATYESGFVIDKFPISRPNLTFSTLTVSNMSPEDSSIYLCSVGLRQGLQETQYFGPGTRLLVL.

The chain couples TRBV10-2 to TRBJ2-7; TRBD1 matches at 7 bases. J was trimmed by 2 bases and V by 8 bases; bases with no gene match: 15. In germline, CDR1 is WSHSY, CDR2 SAAADI. This CDR3 has 16 residues. The CDR3 spells CASDTKQTGNTYEQYF. CDR3 coding DNA: TGCGCCAGCGACACAAAACAGACAGGGAATACCTACGAGCAGTACTTC.

V is TRBV29-1 and J is TRBJ2-7; D call uncertain. CDR3 length equals 12 residues. Germline loops: CDR1 SQVTM, CDR2 ANQGSEA. Trimming left V 6 bases short and J 2 bases short, with 11 bases between. In DNA, the CDR3 is TGCAGCGTCCGGCCGGGCCCCTACGAGCAGTACTTC. Its translation: CSVRPGPYEQYF.

The rearrangement joins TRBV10-3 to TRBJ2-2, with TRBD2 as a possible D gene (6 bases). This CDR3 spans 15 amino acids. Germline V lookup: CDR1 ENHRY, CDR2 SYGVKD. V was pared by 11 bases and J by 4 bases, with 20 bases between. The CDR3 sequence is CAARTRGIRTGELFF. The CDR3 nucleotides are TGTGCCGCCCGAACCCGCGGGATTCGCACCGGGGAGCTGTTTTTT.

In DNA, the CDR3 is TGCGCCAGCAGCTTCCTGGCCTGGGAGTGGGAAAAACTGTTTTTT. Protein product: CASSFLAWEWEKLFF. The chain joins TRBV4-1 to TRBJ1-4; D ambiguous. The CDR3 has 15 residues. CDR1 MGHRA and CDR2 YSYEKL come from the germline V gene. The V gene lost 5 bases and the J gene lost 8 bases, with 18 bases spanning the gap.

V is TRBV11-2 and J is TRBJ2-3; possible D gene TRBD1, 5 bases. Trimming pared 6 bases from V and 5 bases from J, leaving 9 bases between. Per the germline V gene, CDR1 is SGHAT and CDR2 is FQNNGV. This CDR3 spans 12 amino acids. CDR3 in DNA: TGTGCCAGCAGGAATCAGGGAGATACGCAGTATTTT. This codes for CASRNQGDTQYF.

The rearrangement joins TRBV6-1 to TRBJ2-3; the D gene could be TRBD1 or TRBD2 (6 bases each). The CDR3 is 15 amino acids. Germline V gene data show CDR1 as MNHNS and CDR2 as SASEGT. V was trimmed by 2 bases and J by 1 base, leaving 10 bases between them. The CDR3 protein is CASSELGGRTDTQYF. The CDR3 coding sequence is TGTGCCAGCAGTGAACTCGGGGGCCGCACAGATACGCAGTATTTT.

The genes are TRBV2 and TRBJ1-6; the D is unclear. Germline loops: CDR1 SNHLY, CDR2 FYNNEI. The CDR3 has 16 amino acids. V lost 2 bases, J lost 3 bases, and 11 bases lay in between. The CDR3 protein is CASSEPITDYNSPLHF. CDR3 nucleotides: TGTGCCAGCAGTGAACCCATCACAGACTATAATTCACCCCTCCACTTT.

This CDR3 reads CASSQGLGVTEAFF. For the CDR3, the DNA is TGCGCCAGCAGCCAAGGGTTGGGGGTTACTGAAGCTTTCTTT. The chain employs TRBV4-1 and TRBJ1-1; D possibly corresponds to TRBD1 (5 bases). The CDR3 totals 14 residues. Trimming removed 1 base from V and 5 bases from J, with 11 bases in between. Looked up from germline, CDR1 is MGHRA and CDR2 is YSYEKL.

The chain carries TRBV7-6 and TRBJ1-2; D remains unclear. From germline, CDR1 is SGHVS and CDR2 FNYEAQ. The CDR3 is 14 residues long. Trimming removed 1 base from V and 5 bases from J, with 11 bases in between. The CDR3 region has the DNA TGTGCCAGCAGCTTAGTGGAGGGCCCTTATGGCTACACCTTC. This encodes CASSLVEGPYGYTF.

This sequence joins TRBV7-8 and TRBJ1-1; no firm D call. Trimming shortened V by 1 base and J by 10 bases, and 16 bases separated the two germline ends. The V gene's germline CDR1 is SGHVS and CDR2 FQNEAQ. The CDR3 sequence is 14 residues long. CDR3 nucleotides: TGTGCCAGCAGCTTAGGTCGGGTGGGTGGGCGAGCTTTCTTT. Its translation is CASSLGRVGGRAFF.

V is TRBV7-2 and J is TRBJ2-3; D gene unclear. There are 13 residues in the CDR3. Germline V gene data show CDR1 as SGHTA and CDR2 as FQGNSA. V was trimmed by 5 bases and J by 5 bases, leaving 11 bases between them. Written as DNA, the CDR3 is TGTGCCAGCAGCCCTTCACACGGAGATACGCAGTATTTT. This codes for CASSPSHGDTQYF.

The chain uses TRBV9 and TRBJ2-2, with TRBD2 identical over 9 bases. The ends lost 4 bases at V and 1 base at J; junction bases unmatched: 8. The CDR3 runs to 17 residues. The germline V gene has CDR1 SGDLS and CDR2 YYNGEE. CDR3 residues: CASSTPISGGNTGELFF. CDR3 in DNA: TGTGCCAGCAGCACCCCAATTAGCGGGGGGAACACCGGGGAGCTGTTTTTT.

This clone was counted a single time. This sequence joins TRBV19 and TRBJ2-7; D not resolved. The CDR3 spans 12 residues. From germline, CDR1 is LNHDA and CDR2 SQIVND (reference sequence). V gave up 3 bases and J gave up 6 bases, with 9 bases separating them. The CDR3 loop is CASSIGTGEQYF. The CDR3 nucleotides read TGTGCCAGTAGTATCGGAACGGGCGAGCAGTACTTC.